Listed here is a single T cell receptor beta chain. Its antigen is not identified. These data originate in a study of cytomegalovirus exposure and HLA in healthy donors. The PCR had 60 Vbeta and 13 Jbeta primers. The assay was immunoSEQ multiplex PCR, and TCRdb's table has in-frame clones only and misses some. The repertoire has about 150,000 clones, about 78% of them found once; the top ten carry more than 1.2%. Broader study findings: The authors enumerated some 170 TCR beta chains as linked to cytomegalovirus. Specific recognition of CMV antigens was confirmed in vitro for three chains (all CMV-associated). In a later analysis, the majority of CMV-associated beta chains seemingly showed HLA restriction.

This CDR3 is 16 amino acids long. V lost 0 bases and J lost 3, with 14 bases in between. Germline loops: CDR1 SGHAT, CDR2 FQNNGV. The gene calls are TRBV11-2 and TRBJ1-2, with a tentative D call TRBD1 (6 bases). The origin of this receptor is a male donor in good health and CMV-seronegative. Sequenced sample: PBMCs. The CDR3 protein is CASSLDGGGPYYGYTF. For the CDR3, the DNA is TGTGCCAGCAGCTTAGACGGGGGGGGGCCGTACTATGGCTACACCTTC.